The T cell receptor beta chain described here comes from a study of T cells in Graves' hyperthyroidism and ophthalmopathy. Germline lookup yields CDR1 MNHNS and CDR2 SASEGT. The V end lost 5 bases, the J end lost 6 bases, and 19 bases lay between the germline ends. This CDR3 is built from 15 residues. Thyroid ultrasound, orbital computed tomography, clinical symptoms, and serum thyroxine and TRAb underpinned diagnoses. It was RNA transcripts that yielded the amplified TCR beta CDR3 regions. First-round RT-PCR with HTBI primers amplified the TCR CDR3 region. TCRdb reprocessed the multiplex PCR reads via MiXCR and lists one record per CDR3 protein. The sample carries 500,000 to 600,000 distinct CDR3 sequences, more than 45% recorded once.

Source material: peripheral blood or thyroid tissue (not recorded which). The gene calls are TRBV6-1 and TRBJ1-1; D may be TRBD1 (5 bases). The origin of this receptor is an adult woman with Graves' disease, either hyperthyroidism or ophthalmopathy (not recorded which). The CDR3 sequence: CASSLGTGGMAEAFF. DNA of the CDR3: TGTGCCAGCAGTCTGGGGACGGGGGGTATGGCTGAAGCTTTCTTT.